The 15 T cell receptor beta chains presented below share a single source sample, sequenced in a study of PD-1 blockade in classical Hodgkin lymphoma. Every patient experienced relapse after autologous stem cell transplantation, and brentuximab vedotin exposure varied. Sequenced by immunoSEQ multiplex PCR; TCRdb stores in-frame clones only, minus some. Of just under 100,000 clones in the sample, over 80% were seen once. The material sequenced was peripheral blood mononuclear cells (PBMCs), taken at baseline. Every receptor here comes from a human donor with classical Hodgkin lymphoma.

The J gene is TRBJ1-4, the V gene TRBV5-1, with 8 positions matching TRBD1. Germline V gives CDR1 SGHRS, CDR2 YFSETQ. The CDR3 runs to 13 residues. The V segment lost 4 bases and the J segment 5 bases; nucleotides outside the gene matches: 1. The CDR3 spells CASSTGGNEKLFF. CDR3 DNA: TGCGCCAGCAGCACAGGGGGGAATGAAAAACTGTTTTTT. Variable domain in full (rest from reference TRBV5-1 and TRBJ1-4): KAGVTQTPRYLIKTRGQQVTLSCSPISGHRSVSWYQQTPGQGLQFLFEYFSETQRNKGNFPGRFSGRQFSNSRSEMNVSTLELGDSALYLCASSTGGNEKLFFGSGTQLSVL.

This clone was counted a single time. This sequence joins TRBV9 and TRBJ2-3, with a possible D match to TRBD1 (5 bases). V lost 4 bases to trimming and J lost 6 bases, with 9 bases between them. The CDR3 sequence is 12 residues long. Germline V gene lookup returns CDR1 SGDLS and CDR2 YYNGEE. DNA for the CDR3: TGTGCCAGCAGCCAGGGATCGGATACGCAGTATTTT. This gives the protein CASSQGSDTQYF.

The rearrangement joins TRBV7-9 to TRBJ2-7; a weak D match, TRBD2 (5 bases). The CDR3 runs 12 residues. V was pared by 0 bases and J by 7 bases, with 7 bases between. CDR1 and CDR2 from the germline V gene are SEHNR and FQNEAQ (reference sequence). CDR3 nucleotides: TGTGCCAGCAGCTTAGCTGGGGAGGAGCAGTACTTC. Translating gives CASSLAGEEQYF.

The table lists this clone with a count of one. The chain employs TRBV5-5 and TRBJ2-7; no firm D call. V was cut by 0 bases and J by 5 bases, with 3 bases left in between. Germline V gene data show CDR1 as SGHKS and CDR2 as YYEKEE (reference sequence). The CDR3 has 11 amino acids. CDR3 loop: CASSLDHEQYF. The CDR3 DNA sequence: TGTGCCAGCAGCTTGGATCACGAGCAGTACTTC. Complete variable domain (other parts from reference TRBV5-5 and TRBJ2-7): DAGVTQSPTHLIKTRGQQVTLRCSPISGHKSVSWYQQVLGQGPQFIFQYYEKEERGRGNFPDRFSARQFPNYSSELNVNALLLGDSALYLCASSLDHEQYFGPGTRLTVT.

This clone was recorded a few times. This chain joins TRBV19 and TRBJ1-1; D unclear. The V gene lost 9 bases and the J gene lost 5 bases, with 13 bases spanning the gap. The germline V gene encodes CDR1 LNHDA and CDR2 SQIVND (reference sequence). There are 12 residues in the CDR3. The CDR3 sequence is CASWEVGTEAFF. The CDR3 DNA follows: TGTGCCAGCTGGGAGGTCGGGACTGAAGCTTTCTTT.

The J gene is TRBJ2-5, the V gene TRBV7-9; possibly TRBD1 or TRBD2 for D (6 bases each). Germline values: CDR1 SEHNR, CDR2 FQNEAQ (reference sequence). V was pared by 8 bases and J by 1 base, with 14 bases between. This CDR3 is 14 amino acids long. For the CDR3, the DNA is TGTGCCAGCCTAAGAGGAGGGGGCCAAGAGACCCAGTACTTC. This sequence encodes CASLRGGGQETQYF.

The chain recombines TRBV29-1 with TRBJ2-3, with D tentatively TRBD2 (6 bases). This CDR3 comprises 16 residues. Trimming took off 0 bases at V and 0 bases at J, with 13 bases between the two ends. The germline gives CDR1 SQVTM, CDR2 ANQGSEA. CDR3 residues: CSVEDVGGTSTDTQYF. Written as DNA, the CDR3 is TGCAGCGTTGAAGATGTCGGCGGGACTAGCACAGATACGCAGTATTTT.

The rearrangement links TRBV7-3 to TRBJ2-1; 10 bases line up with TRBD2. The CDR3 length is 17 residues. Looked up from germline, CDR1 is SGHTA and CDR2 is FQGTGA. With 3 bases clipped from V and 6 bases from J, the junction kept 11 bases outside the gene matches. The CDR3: CASSFRGAGGPGNEQFF. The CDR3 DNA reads TGTGCCAGCAGCTTCCGGGGAGCGGGAGGGCCCGGCAATGAGCAGTTCTTC. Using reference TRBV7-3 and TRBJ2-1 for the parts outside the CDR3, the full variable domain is GAGVSQTPSNKVTEKGKYVELRCDPISGHTALYWYRQSLGQGPEFLIYFQGTGAADDSGLPNDRFFAVRPEGSVSTLKIQRTERGDSAVYLCASSFRGAGGPGNEQFFGPGTRLTVL.

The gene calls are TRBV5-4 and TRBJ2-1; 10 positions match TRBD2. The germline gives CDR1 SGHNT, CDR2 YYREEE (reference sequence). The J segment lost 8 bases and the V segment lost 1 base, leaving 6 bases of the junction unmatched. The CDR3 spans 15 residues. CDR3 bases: TGTGCCAGCAGCTTGAGGCTAGCGGGAGAGGATGAGCAGTTCTTC. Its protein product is CASSLRLAGEDEQFF.

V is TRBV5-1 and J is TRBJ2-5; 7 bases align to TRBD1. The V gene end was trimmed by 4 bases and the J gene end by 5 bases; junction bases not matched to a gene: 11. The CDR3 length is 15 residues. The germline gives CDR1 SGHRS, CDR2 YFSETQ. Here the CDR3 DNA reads TGCGCCAGCAGCGCCACCACAGGGGTGGTGGAGACCCAGTACTTC. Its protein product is CASSATTGVVETQYF.

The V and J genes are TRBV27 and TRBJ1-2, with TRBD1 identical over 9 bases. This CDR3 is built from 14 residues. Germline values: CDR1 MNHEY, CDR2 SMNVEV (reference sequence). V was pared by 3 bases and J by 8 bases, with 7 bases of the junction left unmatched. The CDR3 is CASSFSRQGGGYTF. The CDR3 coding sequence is TGTGCCAGCAGTTTCTCCCGACAGGGGGGAGGCTACACCTTC.

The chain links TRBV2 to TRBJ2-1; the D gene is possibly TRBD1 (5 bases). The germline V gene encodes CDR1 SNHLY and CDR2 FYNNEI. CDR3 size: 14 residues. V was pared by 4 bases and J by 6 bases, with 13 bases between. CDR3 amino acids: CASSVLRQFNEQFF. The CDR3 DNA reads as TGTGCCAGCAGTGTCCTGCGACAGTTCAATGAGCAGTTCTTC.

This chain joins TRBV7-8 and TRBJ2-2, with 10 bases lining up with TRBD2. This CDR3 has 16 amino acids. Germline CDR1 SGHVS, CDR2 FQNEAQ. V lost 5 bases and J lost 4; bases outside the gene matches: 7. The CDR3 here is CASSPTAGGVTGELFF. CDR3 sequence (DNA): TGTGCCAGCAGCCCGACAGCGGGAGGGGTCACCGGGGAGCTGTTTTTT.

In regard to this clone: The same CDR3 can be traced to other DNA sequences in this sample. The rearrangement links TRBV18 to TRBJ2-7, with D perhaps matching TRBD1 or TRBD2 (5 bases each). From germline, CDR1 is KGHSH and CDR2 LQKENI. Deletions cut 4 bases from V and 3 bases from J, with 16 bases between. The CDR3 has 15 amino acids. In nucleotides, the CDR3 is TGTGCCAGCTCACTAGCGCGAGACAGATTCTACGAGCAGTACTTC. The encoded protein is CASSLARDRFYEQYF.

The CDR3 here is CASSVVGTSGTGDTQYF. The CDR3 DNA is TGTGCCAGCAGCGTAGTAGGAACTAGCGGGACGGGGGATACGCAGTATTTT. The V and J genes are TRBV9 and TRBJ2-3; 10 nucleotides match TRBD2. This CDR3 contains 17 residues. With V trimmed by 0 bases and J by 6 bases, 10 bases remained unmatched. Per germline, CDR1 SGDLS and CDR2 YYNGEE. The full variable domain, its missing parts supplied by reference TRBV9 and TRBJ2-3, is DSGVTQTPKHLITATGQRVTLRCSPRSGDLSVYWYQQSLDQGLQFLIQYYNGEERAKGNILERFSAQQFPDLHSELNLSSLELGDSALYFCASSVVGTSGTGDTQYFGPGTRLTVL.